This T cell receptor beta chain is drawn from a study of cytomegalovirus exposure and HLA in healthy donors. Germline V gives CDR1 SGHNT, CDR2 YYREEE (reference sequence). The CDR3 is made up of 15 amino acids. Use of 60 Vbeta and 13 Jbeta primers characterized the PCR. The method was immunoSEQ multiplex PCR; TCRdb's version includes in-frame clones alone and lacks a portion of them. Of more than 90,000 clones listed, roughly four fifths are singletons. Note on this clone: The junction and the germline gene differ at one end; a read error may be behind it.

This TCR came from a human donor in good health. Material: PBMCs. The chain carries TRBV5-4 and TRBJ2-2; TRBD2 might be the D (6 bases). CDR3 protein: CASSPTSTSTGGLFF. The DNA of the CDR3 is TGTGCCAGCAGCCCAACCTCTACTAGCACCGGGGGGCTGTTTTTT.